The rows below give T cell receptor beta chains drawn from one sample of a study of blood T cells in healthy people across ages. TCRdb fed the 5' RACE reads into MiXCR, producing one record per CDR3 protein. The sample has 600,000 to 650,000 distinct CDR3 sequences, roughly 50% seen once. The specimen was blood. The receptors shown here come from a man between 60 and 70 years old in good health. The CDR3 runs from the conserved cysteine through the conserved F or W. The D gene is left open where the match is weak. Only part of the rows carry a size: once, few, many, or a class if the clone is expanded.

clone_size: once
v_call: TRBV28
d_call: TRBD1
j_call: TRBJ1-1
cdr3_nt: TGTGCCAGCAGTCAACAGGGGGTCACTGAAGCTTTCTTT
cdr3_aa: CASSQQGVTEAFF

clone_size: NA
v_call: TRBV20-1
d_call: TRBD1
j_call: TRBJ1-5
cdr3_nt: TGCAGTGCTAGATCCGGCAGGGGGTCATATCAGCCCCAGCATTTT
cdr3_aa: CSARSGRGSYQPQHF

clone_size: NA
v_call: TRBV10-3
d_call: NA
j_call: TRBJ2-7
cdr3_nt: TGTGCCATCAGTGCCCGGGGGCTAGACGAGCAGTACTTC
cdr3_aa: CAISARGLDEQYF

clone_size: NA
v_call: TRBV6-2/TRBV6-3
d_call: NA
j_call: TRBJ1-2
cdr3_nt: TGTGCCAGCAGTTACTCTCGAAAAAACCATGGCTACACCTTC
cdr3_aa: CASSYSRKNHGYTF

clone_size: NA
v_call: TRBV4-1
d_call: NA
j_call: TRBJ1-2
cdr3_nt: TGCGCCAGCAGCCAAGATCCAGGGGCGAACTATGGCTACACCTTC
cdr3_aa: CASSQDPGANYGYTF

clone_size: few
v_call: TRBV7-2
d_call: TRBD1
j_call: TRBJ2-7
cdr3_nt: TGTGCCAGCAGCCGGACAGGCCCCTCCCTCTACGAGCAGTACTTC
cdr3_aa: CASSRTGPSLYEQYF

clone_size: once
v_call: TRBV14
d_call: TRBD1
j_call: TRBJ2-3
cdr3_nt: TGTGCCAGCAGCCTACCCGGGACAGTTAGCACAGATACGCAGTATTTT
cdr3_aa: CASSLPGTVSTDTQYF

clone_size: NA
v_call: TRBV6-5
d_call: NA
j_call: TRBJ2-5
cdr3_nt: TGTGCCAGCAGTTACTATGCAGCACGGGAGACCCAGTACTTC
cdr3_aa: CASSYYAARETQYF

clone_size: NA
v_call: TRBV4-2
d_call: NA
j_call: TRBJ2-7
cdr3_nt: TGTGCCAGCAGCCAAGATGGGTGGAGAGACTCCTACGAGCAGTACTTC
cdr3_aa: CASSQDGWRDSYEQYF

clone_size: NA
v_call: TRBV10-3
d_call: TRBD2
j_call: TRBJ2-3
cdr3_nt: TGTGCCATCAAATACGGGACTAGCGGGGGCACAGATACGCAGTATTTT
cdr3_aa: CAIKYGTSGGTDTQYF

clone_size: NA
v_call: TRBV6-6
d_call: TRBD1
j_call: TRBJ1-2
cdr3_nt: TGTGCCAGCGGTGGGACAGGGAGTGGGTATGGCTACACCTTC
cdr3_aa: CASGGTGSGYGYTF

clone_size: few
v_call: TRBV3-1
d_call: NA
j_call: TRBJ2-5
cdr3_nt: TGTGCCAGCAGCGTAGATTCAGGGTTCAAAGAGACCCAGTACTTC
cdr3_aa: CASSVDSGFKETQYF

clone_size: NA
v_call: TRBV20-1
d_call: NA
j_call: TRBJ2-1
cdr3_nt: TGCAGTGCTATCCTTTGGGGGGCCTACAATGAGCAGTTCTTC
cdr3_aa: CSAILWGAYNEQFF

clone_size: NA
v_call: TRBV28
d_call: NA
j_call: TRBJ2-5
cdr3_nt: TGTGCCAGCAAAAACAACAGGGGCGCGGGGGAGACCCAGTACTTC
cdr3_aa: CASKNNRGAGETQYF

clone_size: few
v_call: TRBV6-6
d_call: NA
j_call: TRBJ2-7
cdr3_nt: TGTGCCAGCAGTACCCCCGGACAGCGCCTCCCCGAGCAGTACTTC
cdr3_aa: CASSTPGQRLPEQYF

clone_size: NA
v_call: TRBV4-2
d_call: TRBD2
j_call: TRBJ2-7
cdr3_nt: TGTGCCAGCAGCCAAGATACTAGCGGGGGGGTAACCTACGAGCAGTACTTC
cdr3_aa: CASSQDTSGGVTYEQYF

clone_size: NA
v_call: TRBV2
d_call: NA
j_call: TRBJ2-3
cdr3_nt: TGTGCCAGCAGTGAGGCCAGTTACACAGATACGCAGTATTTT
cdr3_aa: CASSEASYTDTQYF

clone_size: NA
v_call: TRBV20-1
d_call: NA
j_call: TRBJ1-1
cdr3_nt: TGCAGTGCTAAGGAACGCAGGACGAACACTGAAGCTTTCTTT
cdr3_aa: CSAKERRTNTEAFF

clone_size: NA
v_call: TRBV6-5
d_call: NA
j_call: TRBJ2-5
cdr3_nt: TGTGCCAGTCAGACCGACCTGAGGACCCAGTACTTC
cdr3_aa: CASQTDLRTQYF

clone_size: once
v_call: TRBV5-1
d_call: NA
j_call: TRBJ2-5
cdr3_nt: TGCGCCAGCAGCTCGGACGGGGTCTTTCAAGAGACCCAGTACTTC
cdr3_aa: CASSSDGVFQETQYF

clone_size: NA
v_call: TRBV5-1
d_call: NA
j_call: TRBJ1-4
cdr3_nt: TGCGCCAGCAGCTCGGACAGTACTGATGAAAAACTGTTTTTT
cdr3_aa: CASSSDSTDEKLFF

clone_size: NA
v_call: TRBV12-3/TRBV12-4
d_call: NA
j_call: TRBJ2-1
cdr3_nt: TGTGCCAGCAGACCCGACTGGGCCAATGAGCAGTTCTTC
cdr3_aa: CASRPDWANEQFF

clone_size: many
v_call: TRBV20-1
d_call: NA
j_call: TRBJ2-5
cdr3_nt: TGCAGTGCTAGAATGTCGGGTCGCGAGACCCAGTACTTC
cdr3_aa: CSARMSGRETQYF

clone_size: NA
v_call: TRBV19
d_call: NA
j_call: TRBJ1-2
cdr3_nt: TGTGCCAGTAGTATCGTCAGAACCTCAAGCTATGGCTACACCTTC
cdr3_aa: CASSIVRTSSYGYTF